Listed below are T cell receptor beta chains from one sample, sequenced in a study of T cell repertoires in cytomegalovirus infection. TCRdb processed the reads anew with MiXCR; each CDR3 protein has one entry. The sample lists 250,000 to 300,000 distinct CDR3 sequences, 17% occurring once. The sequencing sample was made of CD8+ T cells from PBMCs. The receptor source for this set is a human donor in good health (CMV status not recorded). Some clones in this sample may be carry-over from other donors' samples. Both conserved end residues are part of each CDR3. The D gene is left open where the match is weak. Some rows have no size entry. The others give once, few or many, or a class for an expanded clone.

>TRBJ2-5|many|TRBD2|TRBV12-3/TRBV12-4
CASSQLAGGPETQYF
TGTGCCAGCAGTCAACTAGCGGGGGGGCCAGAGACCCAGTACTTC
>TRBJ2-3|NA|NA|TRBV29-1
CSVRTPTGLSPRRHTDTQYF
TGCAGCGTCCGGACCCCCACAGGGTTGTCCCCGAGGCGTCACACAGATACGCAGTATTTT
>TRBJ1-2|NA|TRBD1|TRBV29-1
CSVERQGQGYGYTF
TGCAGCGTTGAAAGACAGGGTCAAGGCTATGGCTACACCTTC
>TRBJ2-3|few|NA|TRBV19
CASSTREGDTDTQYF
TGTGCCAGTAGTACGCGCGAAGGAGACACAGATACGCAGTATTTT
>TRBJ1-1|NA|NA|TRBV27
CASSWGGPNTEAFF
TGTGCCAGCAGCTGGGGGGGGCCGAACACTGAAGCTTTCTTT
>TRBJ2-1|many|NA|TRBV7-2
CASSFGAPPNNEQFF
TGTGCCAGCAGCTTCGGGGCCCCACCTAACAATGAGCAGTTCTTC
>TRBJ2-1|NA|TRBD2|TRBV7-9
CASSRLGVAGGYNEQFF
TGTGCCAGCAGCCGCCTAGGAGTAGCGGGGGGTTACAATGAGCAGTTCTTC
>TRBJ1-1|NA|NA|TRBV29-1
CSVGQKTMNTEAFF
TGCAGCGTTGGGCAGAAAACTATGAACACTGAAGCTTTCTTT
>TRBJ1-1|NA|TRBD1|TRBV10-3
CAITPGQGMNTEAFF
TGTGCCATCACTCCGGGACAGGGCATGAACACTGAAGCTTTCTTT
>TRBJ1-1|NA|NA|TRBV5-4
CASSLVDFTGTEAFF
TGTGCCAGCAGCTTGGTGGACTTTACGGGGACTGAAGCTTTCTTT
>TRBJ2-2|NA|TRBD2|TRBV12-5
CASGLGTIPNTGELFF
TGTGCTAGTGGTTTAGGGACTATACCGAACACCGGGGAGCTGTTTTTT
>TRBJ2-3|NA|NA|TRBV9
CASSMGSGTRAADTQYF
TGTGCCAGCAGCATGGGTTCGGGGACAAGGGCAGCAGATACGCAGTATTTT
>TRBJ1-1|few|NA|TRBV2
CARDRLNTEAFF
TGTGCCAGAGACAGACTGAACACTGAAGCTTTCTTT
>TRBJ1-1|many|NA|TRBV6-6
CASSYAPHGRLNTEAFF
TGTGCCAGCAGTTACGCGCCTCATGGCAGATTGAACACTGAAGCTTTCTTT
>TRBJ1-1|NA|NA|TRBV7-7
CASSLGRDRAWTEAFF
TGTGCTAGCAGCTTAGGCCGGGACCGTGCATGGACTGAAGCTTTCTTT
>TRBJ2-5|few|TRBD2|TRBV12-5
CASAYTRSGTTPETQYF
TGTGCTAGTGCCTATACCAGAAGCGGGACCACCCCAGAGACCCAGTACTTC
>TRBJ2-1|NA|TRBD1|TRBV29-1
CSVEGTGEGFYNEQFF
TGCAGCGTTGAAGGGACAGGGGAGGGGTTCTACAATGAGCAGTTCTTC
>TRBJ2-1|NA|TRBD2|TRBV12-3/TRBV12-4
CALGRGGDEQFF
TGTGCCCTCGGGCGGGGGGGCGACGAGCAGTTCTTC
>TRBJ2-3|NA|TRBD2|TRBV6-5
CASSYSIAGGHTDTQYF
TGTGCCAGCAGTTACTCCATAGCGGGGGGTCACACAGATACGCAGTATTTT
>TRBJ2-5|many|NA|TRBV7-6
CASSSRGTPGTQYF
TGTGCCAGCAGCTCGAGGGGGACTCCCGGGACCCAGTACTTC
>TRBJ1-5|many|NA|TRBV12-3/TRBV12-4
CASTRGLANQPQHF
TGTGCCAGCACCCGGGGACTAGCCAATCAGCCCCAGCATTTT
>TRBJ2-1|many|TRBD2|TRBV7-2
CASSLSGGTYNEQFF
TGTGCCAGCAGCTTGAGCGGGGGGACCTACAATGAGCAGTTCTTC
>TRBJ1-2|many|NA|TRBV2
CASRSGARDYTF
TGTGCCAGCAGGTCGGGCGCCCGAGACTACACCTTC
>TRBJ2-4|NA|TRBD2|TRBV20-1
CSARSPGGNIQYF
TGCAGTGCTAGGAGTCCGGGGGGGAACATTCAGTACTTC
>TRBJ2-3|few|TRBD2|TRBV6-6
CASSYLGLAGGRLDTQYF
TGTGCCAGCAGTTACTTGGGACTAGCGGGGGGGCGTTTGGATACGCAGTATTTT
>TRBJ1-1|many|NA|TRBV7-9
CASRKNLDPLNTEAFF
TGTGCCAGCAGGAAGAATTTAGACCCTTTGAACACTGAAGCTTTCTTT
>TRBJ2-4|NA|TRBD1|TRBV10-3
CAISEPDRGNIQYF
TGTGCCATCAGTGAGCCCGACAGGGGAAACATTCAGTACTTC
>TRBJ1-6|many|TRBD1|TRBV7-2
CASSLGGTGLYNSPLHF
TGTGCCAGCAGCTTAGGAGGGACAGGCCTCTATAATTCACCCCTCCACTTT
>TRBJ2-7|few|NA|TRBV14
CASSQFGRDYEQYF
TGTGCCAGCAGCCAATTTGGCAGAGACTACGAGCAGTACTTC
>TRBJ1-1|NA|NA|TRBV5-1
CASSPHTGLNTEAFF
TGCGCCAGCAGCCCACACACAGGGCTGAACACTGAAGCTTTCTTT
>TRBJ2-3|few|TRBD1|TRBV6-6
CASSYRGRTDTQYF
TGTGCCAGCAGTTACAGGGGGCGGACAGATACGCAGTATTTT
>TRBJ2-2|few|NA|TRBV29-1
CSGTAANTGELFF
TGCAGCGGGACAGCGGCGAACACCGGGGAGCTGTTTTTT
>TRBJ2-3|NA|TRBD1|TRBV20-1
CSARPFQGQGVFAGDTNTQYF
TGCAGTGCTAGGCCATTTCAGGGACAGGGGGTTTTTGCCGGGGACACGAATACGCAGTATTTT
>TRBJ1-4|NA|TRBD1|TRBV6-2/TRBV6-3
CASSHEITGTELFF
TGTGCCAGCAGCCACGAGATAACCGGGACAGAACTGTTTTTT
>TRBJ2-2|NA|NA|TRBV4-3
CASSQDGGLLNTGELFF
TGCGCCAGCAGCCAAGATGGAGGTCTTTTGAACACCGGGGAGCTGTTTTTT
>TRBJ1-6|NA|TRBD1|TRBV27
CASSPPGQGNSPLHF
TGTGCCAGCAGTCCCCCCGGACAGGGGAATTCACCCCTCCACTTT
>TRBJ2-1|few|TRBD2|TRBV5-6
CASSPLAGGGDEQFF
TGTGCCAGCAGCCCTTTAGCGGGGGGTGGCGATGAGCAGTTCTTC
>TRBJ1-1|few|NA|TRBV29-1
CSVRLARAFF
TGCAGCGTTAGGTTGGCTCGAGCTTTCTTT
>TRBJ2-7|many|NA|TRBV7-9
CASSPRDSRYEQYF
TGTGCCAGCAGCCCCCGGGACTCAAGGTACGAGCAGTACTTC
>TRBJ2-1|NA|NA|TRBV7-6
CASSSGGANNEQFF
TGTGCCAGCAGCTCCGGGGGTGCTAACAATGAGCAGTTCTTC
>TRBJ2-7|many|NA|TRBV7-2
CASSPSEGQLLEQYF
TGTGCCAGCAGCCCTAGCGAGGGACAGCTACTCGAGCAGTACTTC
>TRBJ2-7|many|TRBD1|TRBV15
CATSGTEAFSYEQYF
TGTGCCACCAGCGGGACAGAAGCATTCTCCTACGAGCAGTACTTC
>TRBJ2-7|NA|NA|TRBV6-6
CASSYDLYGSAYEQYF
TGTGCCAGCAGCTACGACCTTTACGGGTCGGCCTACGAGCAGTACTTC
>TRBJ2-5|many|TRBD2|TRBV6-2/TRBV6-3
CASRLGTSGYQETQYF
TGTGCCAGCAGGCTCGGGACTAGCGGTTACCAAGAGACCCAGTACTTC